These T cell receptor beta chains were read from a single sample in a study of T cell responses to AZD1222 COVID-19 vaccine. TCRdb's table, derived via immunoSEQ multiplex PCR, lists solely in-frame clones and lacks some. The sample shows about 82,000 clones, roughly nine tenths of them seen only once. Sequenced here: peripheral blood, sampled on day 0 of AZD1222 vaccination. Receptors originate from an adult in good health. Each CDR3 is given with its conserved first and last residue. The D gene is left open where the match is weak. The size entry is marked missing in some rows and otherwise reads once, few, many or a size class.

D,size,V,J,DNA,CDR3
TRBD1,few,TRBV7-8,TRBJ1-6,TGTGCCAGCAGCCCAGGGGGCGCTTCGCCAGATATGATGGTGGGCTCCTATAATTCACCCCTCCACTTT,CASSPGGASPDMMVGSYNSPLHF
-,-,TRBV21-1,TRBJ1-1,TGTGCCAGCAGCACCCACGGGGGCAGCACTGAAGCTTTCTTT,CASSTHGGSTEAFF
TRBD1,-,TRBV19,TRBJ1-6,TGTGCCAGTAGTCAACAGGGGGCTCGGAATTCACCCCTCCACTTT,CASSQQGARNSPLHF
TRBD1,-,TRBV24-1,TRBJ2-5,TGTGCCACCAGTGACTTAGACAGGGGTGAAGAGACCCAGTACTTC,CATSDLDRGEETQYF
TRBD1,-,TRBV19,TRBJ2-3,TGTGCCAGCGCGAATCAGGGGGCAAATACAGATACGCAGTATTTT,CASANQGANTDTQYF
-,-,TRBV18,TRBJ2-2,TGTGCCAGCTCACCTCGGGAACGGACCGGGGAGCTGTTTTTT,CASSPRERTGELFF
TRBD2,-,TRBV19,TRBJ2-3,TGTGCCAGTAGTACTGGACTAGCGGGAGTCACAGATACGCAGTATTTT,CASSTGLAGVTDTQYF
-,-,TRBV19,TRBJ2-5,TGTGCCAGTAGTATAGTTGGGACACAGGGAGAGACCCAGTACTTC,CASSIVGTQGETQYF
-,-,TRBV18,TRBJ1-1,TGTGCCAGCTCACCATTCGGGGGGACTGAAGCTTTCTTT,CASSPFGGTEAFF
-,-,TRBV27,TRBJ2-7,TGTGCCAGCAGTTTTCGGCAGGGGTCTAAGGAGCAGTACTTC,CASSFRQGSKEQYF
-,-,TRBV7-2,TRBJ1-2,TGTGCCAGCAGCTTCGAGCGAAACTCACGTGGCTACACCTTC,CASSFERNSRGYTF
-,-,TRBV11-2,TRBJ1-1,TGTGCCAGCAGCTTAGCGCCGACGGATGTCACTGAAGCTTTCTTT,CASSLAPTDVTEAFF
-,-,TRBV28,TRBJ1-1,TGTGCCAGCAGCTCCCCCATCGCCACTGAAGCTTTCTTT,CASSSPIATEAFF
TRBD1,few,TRBV19,TRBJ2-1,TGTGCCAGTAGTATGGTAGGGGGCTTCGGGAATGAGCAGTTCTTC,CASSMVGGFGNEQFF
-,once,TRBV7-8,TRBJ1-2,TGTGCCAGCAGCTTATCGGGGGGCGCCCTCCTTTTCACTAACTATGGCTACACCTTC,CASSLSGGALLFTNYGYTF
-,-,TRBV7-6,TRBJ2-2,TGTGCCAGCAGCTTAGAAGGGGCGCTGGGTGCCGGGGAGCTGTTTTTT,CASSLEGALGAGELFF
-,-,TRBV7-2,TRBJ2-7,TGTGCCAGCAGCCCCCCTGGCGGGGCAGGGAGATACGAGCAGTACTTC,CASSPPGGAGRYEQYF
-,-,TRBV4-3,TRBJ1-4,TGCGCCAGCAGCCACCGTTGTGAAAAACTGTTTTTT,CASSHRCEKLFF
-,-,TRBV2,TRBJ2-5,TGTGCCAGCAGTGACAGGGGAGGGGACCAAGAGACCCAGTACTTC,CASSDRGGDQETQYF
TRBD2,-,TRBV11-2,TRBJ2-3,TGTGCCAGCAGCGAGCGGGGGGTTAGTTCAGATACGCAGTATTTT,CASSERGVSSDTQYF
-,-,TRBV2,TRBJ2-2,TGTGCCAGCAGTGAGTGGGAAACCGGGGAGCTGTTTTTT,CASSEWETGELFF
-,once,TRBV28,TRBJ1-1,TGTGCCAGCAGTCCCCAGGAATCTGAAGCTTTCTTT,CASSPQESEAFF
-,-,TRBV5-5,TRBJ2-3,TGTGCCAGCAGCCCCTGGGCGGGGGCCCTCACAGATACGCAGTATTTT,CASSPWAGALTDTQYF
TRBD2,-,TRBV27,TRBJ2-1,TGTGCCAGCAGTTTTCAGCGGGGGGGATTGAGCTCCTACAATGAGCAGTTCTTC,CASSFQRGGLSSYNEQFF
TRBD2,-,TRBV5-1,TRBJ2-5,TGCGCCAGCAGCTTGGGGCTAGCGGGGGCCCAAGAGACCCAGTACTTC,CASSLGLAGAQETQYF
-,-,TRBV5-1,TRBJ1-3,TGCGCCAGCAGCTTGGGATCTGGAAACACCATATATTTT,CASSLGSGNTIYF
TRBD1,-,TRBV5-4,TRBJ2-1,TGTGCCAGCCACAACAGGGGGCTGTACAATGAGCAGTTCTTC,CASHNRGLYNEQFF
TRBD1,once,TRBV5-4,TRBJ2-5,TGTGCCAGCAGTAACAGGGGGCAAGAGACCCAGTACTTC,CASSNRGQETQYF
-,few,TRBV7-8,TRBJ2-5,TGTGCCAGCAGCTTAGGGGGCCTCGGAACCCAGTACTTC,CASSLGGLGTQYF
TRBD1,-,TRBV6-5,TRBJ1-5,TGTGCCAGCAGTTCGTCCCGGGACAGTCAGCCCCAGCATTTT,CASSSSRDSQPQHF
TRBD2,once,TRBV5-1,TRBJ2-3,TGCGCCAGCAGCTTGGAGCCTAGCGGGGTGTCCACAGATACGCAGTATTTT,CASSLEPSGVSTDTQYF